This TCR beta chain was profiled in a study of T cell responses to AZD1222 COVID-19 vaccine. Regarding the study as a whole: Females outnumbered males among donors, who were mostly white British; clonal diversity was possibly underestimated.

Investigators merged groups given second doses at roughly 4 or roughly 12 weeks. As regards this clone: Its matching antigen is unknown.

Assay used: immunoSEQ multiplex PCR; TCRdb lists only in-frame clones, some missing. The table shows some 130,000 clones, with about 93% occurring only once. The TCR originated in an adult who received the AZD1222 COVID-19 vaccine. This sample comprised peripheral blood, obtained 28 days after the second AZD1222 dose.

The CDR3 protein is CASGDRESYEQYF. In nucleotides, the CDR3 is TGTGCCAGCGGAGACAGGGAGAGCTACGAGCAGTACTTC. The V and J genes are TRBV27 and TRBJ2-7; TRBD1 matches at 7 bases. Trimming took 8 bases from V and 3 from J; bases not matched to a gene: 7. Germline CDR1 and CDR2: MNHEY and SMNVEV (reference sequence). CDR3 length: 13 residues.